This entry describes one T cell receptor (beta chain). The sample originates from a study of Ad26.COV2.S vaccination and SARS-CoV-2 variants. For the study at large: Once or twice, 56 days apart, Ad26.COV2.S was delivered intramuscularly.

Treatment of the sample: approximately 18 received Ad26.COV2.S at low or high dose, single or two shots; 5 received placebo; per-sample allocation not given. Collection of the samples took place on day 63 after the first injection of vaccine or placebo. Assay used: immunoSEQ multiplex PCR; TCRdb lists only in-frame clones, some missing. The sample lists about 380,000 clones, roughly four fifths occurring once. The specimen was peripheral blood, collected in a trial of Ad26.COV2.S vaccine versus placebo. The clonotype comes from a person between 18 and 65 years old who received the Ad26.COV2.S COVID-19 vaccine or a placebo.

CDR3 loop: CASSPETGGDTGELFF. The CDR3 DNA sequence: TGTGCCAGCAGCCCGGAAACAGGGGGCGATACCGGGGAGCTGTTTTTT. The rearrangement uses TRBV5-6 and TRBJ2-2; TRBD1 agrees at 9 bases. The germline CDR1 and CDR2 sequences are SGHDT and YYEEEE. The CDR3 contains 16 residues. With 4 bases clipped from V and 5 bases from J, the junction kept 9 bases outside the gene matches.